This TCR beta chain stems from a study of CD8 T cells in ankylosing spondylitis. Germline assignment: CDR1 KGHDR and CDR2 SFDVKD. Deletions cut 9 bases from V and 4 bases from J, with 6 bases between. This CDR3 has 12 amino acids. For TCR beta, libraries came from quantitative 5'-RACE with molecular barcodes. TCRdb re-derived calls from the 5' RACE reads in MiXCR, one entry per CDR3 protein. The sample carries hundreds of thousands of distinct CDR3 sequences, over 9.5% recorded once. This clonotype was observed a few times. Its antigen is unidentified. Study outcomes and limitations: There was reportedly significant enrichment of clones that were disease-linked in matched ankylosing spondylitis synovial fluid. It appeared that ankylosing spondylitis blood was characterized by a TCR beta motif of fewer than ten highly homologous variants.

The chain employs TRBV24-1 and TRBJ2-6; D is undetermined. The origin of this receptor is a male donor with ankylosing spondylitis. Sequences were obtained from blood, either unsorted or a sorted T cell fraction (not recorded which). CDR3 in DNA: TGTGCCACCTCGATGGGGGCCAACGTCCTGACTTTC. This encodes CATSMGANVLTF.